The 31 T cell receptor beta chains below were found in one sample sequenced in a study of low-dose radiotherapy and immunotherapy resistance in tumors. Noted time point: after trial treatment. Specified treatment: LDRT plus nivolumab, ipilimumab, low-dose cyclophosphamide and aspirin (RACIN trial). With TRAV- and TRBV-specific primers, first-strand cDNA was made, covering the alpha and beta chains. The authors ran around 22 PCR cycles to amplify TCRs with a constant-region primer and V-primer adapter. TCRdb used MiXCR to reprocess the reads, holding one entry per CDR3 protein. The table includes around 80,000 distinct CDR3 sequences, over 15% detected once. The sequences come from PBMCs, collected after low-dose radiotherapy plus immunotherapy. All receptors derive from a male donor with prostate cancer.

Details on this clonotype: This likely came from a read error, as a far larger clone is one base away. The J gene is TRBJ1-1, the V gene TRBV28, with TRBD1 as a possible D gene (5 bases). Germline V gene data show CDR1 as MDHEN and CDR2 as SYDVKM. The CDR3 has 13 amino acids. The DNA of the CDR3 is TGTGTCATCGGACGGGGCCCGGGCACTGAAGCTTTCTTT. Protein sequence: CVIGRGPGTEAFF.

The chain joins TRBV5-4 to TRBJ1-6; 9 positions agree with TRBD1. The J segment lost 10 bases and the V segment lost 4 bases, leaving 6 bases of the junction unmatched. The CDR3 extends over 14 amino acids. The germline gives CDR1 SGHNT, CDR2 YYREEE (reference sequence). This CDR3 reads CASSPDRGPSPLHF. CDR3 in DNA: TGTGCCAGCAGCCCGGACAGGGGTCCCTCACCCCTCCACTTT.

This clonotype showed up many times. This sequence joins TRBV6-1 and TRBJ1-2; possibly TRBD1 for D (5 bases). This CDR3 spans 12 amino acids. The germline V gene has CDR1 MNHNS and CDR2 SASEGT. Trimming stripped 8 bases from V and 8 bases from J, with 15 bases between. The CDR3 sequence: CASEGLAAGYTF. Written as DNA, the CDR3 is TGTGCCAGCGAGGGGTTGGCCGCCGGCTACACCTTC.

This clonotype was seen ten or more times. The chain employs TRBV27 and TRBJ1-4; no definite D call. Trimming pared 3 bases from V and 3 bases from J, leaving 14 bases between. CDR3 length equals 16 residues. Germline CDR1 is MNHEY and CDR2 is SMNVEV (reference sequence). Here the CDR3 reads CASSFGRRVSNEKLFF. In DNA, the CDR3 is TGTGCCAGCAGTTTCGGGAGGAGGGTGTCTAATGAAAAACTGTTTTTT.

The table lists this clonotype with a few counts. This may be a read error: a much more frequent sequence differs by one nucleotide. The V gene is TRBV25-1, the J gene TRBJ1-1; D gene ambiguous. In germline, CDR1 is MGHDK, CDR2 SYGVNS. The CDR3 has 14 residues. V was clipped by 4 bases and J by 3 bases, with 12 bases between them. The CDR3 sequence: CASSVAGAYTEAFF. The CDR3 DNA sequence: TGTGCCAGCAGTGTAGCGGGCGCGTACACTGAAGCTTTCTTT.

Details on this clonotype: This likely came from a read error, as a far larger clone is one base away. The chain links TRBV1 to TRBJ2-2. TRBV1 is deemed a pseudogene. The CDR3 runs 17 residues. CDR3 in amino acids: CASTLSASLSNTGELFF. CDR3 sequence (DNA): TGTGCCAGTACGTTATCGGCATCACTATCGAACACCGGGGAGCTGTTTTTT.

This clonotype has at least ten counts. The rearrangement joins TRBV9 to TRBJ2-1; 8 bases map to TRBD2. This CDR3 is 15 amino acids long. J gave up 5 bases and V 4 bases, and 8 bases lay outside the gene matches. Germline V CDR1 and CDR2: SGDLS, YYNGEE. CDR3 nucleotides: TGTGCCAGCAGCCCACTAGCGGAAGGGGACAATGAGCAGTTCTTC. Amino acids: CASSPLAEGDNEQFF.

In this sample, this clonotype turned up many times. The V gene is TRBV19, the J gene TRBJ2-1, with TRBD2 matching over 14 bases. The CDR3 loop spans 15 amino acids. Trimming at V came to 9 bases and at J to 6 bases, leaving 7 bases not matched to a gene. The germline CDR1 and CDR2 sequences are LNHDA and SQIVND (reference sequence). The CDR3 DNA follows: TGTGCCAGCAGACTAGCGGGAGGGCCGGGCAATGAGCAGTTCTTC. Its translation: CASRLAGGPGNEQFF.

This clonotype was seen at least ten times. The chain is built from TRBV14 and TRBJ1-4; no reliable D call. Trimming took 4 bases from V and 4 from J, leaving 10 bases between them. The CDR3 sequence is 14 residues long. The germline V gene has CDR1 SGHDN and CDR2 FVKESK. The CDR3 coding sequence is TGTGCCAGCAGCCCTGGAATGGTTAATGAAAAACTGTTTTTT. Protein: CASSPGMVNEKLFF.

This clonotype was seen many times. As DNA, the CDR3 is TGTGCCAGCAGCTTGCCCCTAGCGGAGCAGTTCTTC. Protein sequence: CASSLPLAEQFF. V usage is TRBV7-2 and J usage is TRBJ2-1, with a possible D match to TRBD2 (6 bases). V was cut by 3 bases and J by 10 bases, with 10 bases left in between. Germline V gene data show CDR1 as SGHTA and CDR2 as FQGNSA. The CDR3 consists of 12 residues.

This clonotype occurred many times. The chain links TRBV18 to TRBJ2-7; 10 nucleotides match TRBD1. The CDR3 loop spans 14 amino acids. The J segment lost 6 bases and the V segment lost 1 base, leaving 3 bases of the junction unmatched. Germline V gives CDR1 KGHSH, CDR2 LQKENI. The chain's CDR3 is CASSPQGQGTEQYF. The CDR3 DNA reads as TGTGCCAGCTCACCACAGGGACAGGGGACCGAGCAGTACTTC.

This clonotype has ten or more counts. V gene TRBV7-2 combines with J gene TRBJ2-7; TRBD2 matches 9 bases. V lost 0 bases and J lost 9; bases outside the gene matches: 9. CDR1 is SGHTA, CDR2 FQGNSA, per germline. This CDR3 has 15 residues. The CDR3 DNA follows: TGTGCCAGCAGCTTAGCGCTGGCGGGAGGGCAAGTGCAGTACTTC. Translated, it gives CASSLALAGGQVQYF.

The sample holds many counts of this clonotype. This chain connects TRBV7-2 to TRBJ2-2, with 9 bases matching TRBD2. V was pared by 4 bases and J by 1 base, with 4 bases of the junction left unmatched. CDR1 SGHTA and CDR2 FQGNSA come from the germline V gene. This CDR3 is 16 amino acids long. The CDR3 DNA sequence: TGTGCCAGCAGCTCCCGGACTAGCGTGAACACCGGGGAGCTGTTTTTT. Its translation is CASSSRTSVNTGELFF.

A note on this clonotype: A far larger clone differs by one base, so this is likely a read error. The genes are TRBV6-5 and TRBJ2-1; 7 bases line up with TRBD2. Germline lookup yields CDR1 MNHEY and CDR2 SVGAGI. Trimming removed 5 bases from V and 1 base from J; junction bases left unmatched: 5. The CDR3 has 15 amino acids. For the CDR3, the DNA is TGTGCCAGCAGTAATTGGGGAGGGTCCTACAATGAGCAGTTCTTC. Its translation is CASSNWGGSYNEQFF.

In its sample, this clonotype was seen many times. This chain links TRBV28 with TRBJ2-4; 12 bases agree with TRBD2. The CDR3 runs 15 residues. The V gene's germline CDR1 is MDHEN and CDR2 SYDVKM. The junction had 11 bases not matched to a gene; V was cut back by 10 bases and J by 7 bases. The DNA for the CDR3 is TGTGCCATCCGGGGACTAGCGGGCCCCCAGAACATTCAGTACTTC. It yields the protein CAIRGLAGPQNIQYF.

This clonotype was recorded at least ten times. The chain combines TRBV29-1 with TRBJ2-5; D unresolved. The CDR3 runs 9 residues. Germline V gene sequence: CDR1 SQVTM, CDR2 ANQGSEA. Trimming cost V 0 bases and J 7 bases, with 0 bases left between them. CDR3 in amino acids: CSVEETQYF. The CDR3 bases are TGCAGCGTTGAAGAGACCCAGTACTTC.

The CDR3 coding sequence is TGTGCCAGCAAGCTTGAACAGTACAATGAGCAGTTCTTC. This encodes CASKLEQYNEQFF. V usage is TRBV6-2 or TRBV6-3 and J usage is TRBJ2-1; D not certain. Trimming removed 7 bases from V and 4 bases from J, with 11 bases in between. The V gene's germline CDR1 is MNHEY and CDR2 SVGEGT. This CDR3 has 13 residues.

This clonotype was recorded at least ten times. This chain links TRBV25-1 with TRBJ2-7; 9 nucleotides align to TRBD2. This CDR3 spans 14 amino acids. Germline V gene data show CDR1 as MGHDK and CDR2 as SYGVNS. After removal of 4 bases from V and 1 base from J, the junction contained 2 bases not matched to a gene. The CDR3 loop reads CASSGLADSYEQYF. The CDR3 DNA is TGTGCCAGCAGTGGACTAGCGGATTCCTACGAGCAGTACTTC.

The V call is TRBV30, the J call TRBJ2-1; TRBD2 agrees at 13 bases. This CDR3 has 14 residues. Unmatched junction bases numbered 7, after V lost 7 bases and J lost 7 bases. CDR1 and CDR2 from the germline V gene are GTSNPN and SVGIG (reference sequence). For the CDR3, the DNA is TGTGCCTCCCTTCGGACTAGCGGGAGTAATGAGCAGTTCTTC. Its protein is CASLRTSGSNEQFF.

This clonotype has ten or more counts. The V and J genes are TRBV6-5 and TRBJ2-5, with D possibly TRBD1 on 6 matching bases. CDR3 length equals 17 residues. Per the germline V gene, CDR1 is MNHEY and CDR2 is SVGAGI. Trimming removed 4 bases at V and 5 bases at J, with 23 bases between. For the CDR3, the DNA is TGTGCCAGCAGTTCCACAGGGCGCTTCGGGTTGGGGGAGACCCAGTACTTC. This translates into CASSSTGRFGLGETQYF.

V is TRBV20-1 and J is TRBJ1-1; unclear D gene. The CDR3 contains 12 residues. The germline V gene encodes CDR1 DFQATT and CDR2 SNEGSKA (reference sequence). Trimming shortened V by 4 bases and J by 4 bases, and 10 bases separated the two germline ends. The CDR3 region is CSATDGRTEAFF. The CDR3, as DNA: TGCAGTGCTACGGACGGGCGCACTGAAGCTTTCTTT.

The sample holds many counts of this clonotype. The rearrangement joins TRBV9 to TRBJ2-3; 13 positions match TRBD2. V trimming: 4 bases; J trimming: 6 bases; junction bases outside the gene matches: 11. CDR3 length: 17 residues. CDR1 is SGDLS, CDR2 YYNGEE, per germline. CDR3 loop: CASSQGLAGVISDTQYF. CDR3 sequence (DNA): TGTGCCAGCAGCCAAGGACTAGCGGGAGTTATTTCTGATACGCAGTATTTT.

This clonotype was seen a few times. CDR3 residues: CASNRIGRGEQYF. The DNA of the CDR3 is TGTGCCAGCAATAGGATAGGGAGGGGCGAGCAGTACTTC. The chain combines TRBV27 with TRBJ2-7; 7 nucleotides align to TRBD2. CDR1 MNHEY and CDR2 SMNVEV come from the germline V gene (reference sequence). The trim removed 7 bases at V and 6 bases at J, leaving 9 bases unmatched. There are 13 residues in the CDR3.

This clonotype was detected a few times. The chain has TRBV9 and TRBJ2-3; possibly TRBD1 or TRBD2 for D (5 bases each). Looked up from germline, CDR1 is SGDLS and CDR2 is YYNGEE. The CDR3 has 14 residues. The V end lost 5 bases, the J end lost 0 bases, and 10 bases lay between the germline ends. Written as DNA, the CDR3 is TGTGCCAGCAGGAAGGGACCTAGCACAGATACGCAGTATTTT. Encoded protein: CASRKGPSTDTQYF.

In its sample, this clonotype was seen many times. The chain joins TRBV14 to TRBJ2-7; D unresolved. Germline V gene sequence: CDR1 SGHDN, CDR2 FVKESK. The CDR3 has 12 residues. The germline V and J ends were trimmed by 1 base and 3 bases, with 4 bases remaining between them. Here the CDR3 reads CASSQVRYEQYF. The CDR3 nucleotides read TGTGCCAGCAGCCAAGTTCGCTACGAGCAGTACTTC. Full variable domain (rest looked up from reference TRBV14 and TRBJ2-7): EAGVTQFPSHSVIEKGQTVTLRCDPISGHDNLYWYRRVMGKEIKFLLHFVKESKQDESGMPNNRFLAERTGGTYSTLKVQPAELEDSGVYFCASSQVRYEQYFGPGTRLTVT.

This clonotype was detected many times. The chain has TRBV3-1 and TRBJ2-1, with D uncertain. The CDR3 length is 13 residues. V was shortened by 1 base and J by 9 bases, with 10 bases between the two germline ends. CDR1 is LGHDT, CDR2 YNNKEL, per germline (reference sequence). CDR3 bases: TGTGCCAGCAGCCAAGTCCTGACGAGTGAGCAGTTCTTC. Translated, it gives CASSQVLTSEQFF.

The sample holds many counts of this clonotype. The chain's CDR3 is CASSLATGGWETQYF. The CDR3 DNA is TGCGCCAGCAGCTTGGCCACAGGGGGCTGGGAGACCCAGTACTTC. J is TRBJ2-5 and V is TRBV5-1; 9 nucleotides align to TRBD1. Germline CDR1 is SGHRS and CDR2 is YFSETQ. V lost 0 bases, J lost 5 bases, and 5 bases stayed unmatched. CDR3 length: 15 residues. The whole variable domain, remainder taken from reference TRBV5-1 and TRBJ2-5, is KAGVTQTPRYLIKTRGQQVTLSCSPISGHRSVSWYQQTPGQGLQFLFEYFSETQRNKGNFPGRFSGRQFSNSRSEMNVSTLELGDSALYLCASSLATGGWETQYFGPGTRLLVL.

This clonotype has more than one count but fewer than ten. The J gene is TRBJ2-2, the V gene TRBV23-1; D may match TRBD1 or TRBD2 (5 bases each). TRBV23-1 is an open reading frame whose function is uncertain. The CDR3 sequence is 17 residues long. The V end was cut by 2 bases, the J end by 3 bases, with 16 bases between. The CDR3 coding sequence is TGCGCCAGCAGTCAAATTTCCGGGACGGCCGACACCGGGGAGCTGTTTTTT. Protein sequence: CASSQISGTADTGELFF.

The CDR3 protein is CASSQVAGANVLTF. The CDR3 DNA reads TGCGCCAGCAGCCAGGTCGCTGGGGCCAACGTCCTGACTTTC. The J gene is TRBJ2-6, the V gene TRBV4-3; no definite D call. Germline values: CDR1 LGHNA, CDR2 YSLEER. CDR3 length equals 14 residues. Deletions cut 3 bases from V and 2 bases from J, with 5 bases between.

This clonotype was found many times. The chain joins TRBV4-1 to TRBJ2-3; D gene ambiguous. Germline V lookup: CDR1 MGHRA, CDR2 YSYEKL. V was pared by 3 bases and J by 0 bases, with 13 bases between. The CDR3 spans 16 residues. The CDR3 region is CASSQREATSTDTQYF. The CDR3 DNA reads TGCGCCAGCAGCCAGCGCGAAGCGACTAGCACAGATACGCAGTATTTT.

This clonotype was counted at least ten times. The chain has TRBV28 and TRBJ2-2, with a weak D call TRBD2 (5 bases). CDR3 length: 14 amino acids. CDR1 is MDHEN, CDR2 SYDVKM, per germline. Trimming took 2 bases from V and 4 from J, leaving 8 bases between them. DNA of the CDR3: TGTGCCAGCAGTTTAGTAGCGCCCACCGGGGAGCTGTTTTTT. Translation: CASSLVAPTGELFF.